These 9 T cell receptor beta chains were all obtained from the same sample, sequenced in a study of T cell changes during pregnancy in multiple sclerosis. Sequencing was performed with immunoSEQ multiplex PCR; in TCRdb, only in-frame clones are kept and a portion is missing. The sample has 40,000 to 45,000 clones, 89% seen once. Source: CD4+ T cells from peripheral blood mononuclear cells, taken in the first trimester of pregnancy. The receptors derive from a female donor with multiple sclerosis, enrolled in a pregnancy study.

The CDR3 DNA reads as TGTGCCAGCAGCCTGACAGGGTTCGAGCAGTACTTC. Translation gives CASSLTGFEQYF. The genes are TRBV7-9 and TRBJ2-7, with 7 bases lining up with TRBD1. Unmatched junction bases numbered 4, after V lost 5 bases and J lost 6 bases. Germline V CDR1 and CDR2: SEHNR, FQNEAQ (reference sequence). The CDR3 is 12 residues long.

The rearrangement joins TRBV18 to TRBJ1-6; possibly TRBD1 for D (6 bases). This CDR3 has 15 amino acids. Between the trimmed V and J ends, which lost 0 bases and 11 bases, there was a span of 14 bases. The V gene's germline CDR1 is KGHSH and CDR2 LQKENI. CDR3 nucleotide sequence: TGTGCCAGCTCACCACCGGGGGCAGGGACGGCACCCCTCCACTTT. It specifies CASSPPGAGTAPLHF.

The V and J genes are TRBV10-1 and TRBJ2-7; D may be TRBD2 (6 bases). This CDR3 has 12 amino acids. Trimming took off 7 bases at V and 6 bases at J, with 13 bases between the two ends. CDR1 is WNHNN, CDR2 SYGVQD, per germline (reference sequence). The DNA for the CDR3 is TGCGCCAGCAAGGAGGGTGAGGGCGAGCAGTACTTC. Its translation is CASKEGEGEQYF.

The chain uses TRBV11-2 and TRBJ2-1, with 7 nucleotides matching TRBD2. CDR3 length: 15 residues. Germline V gives CDR1 SGHAT, CDR2 FQNNGV. V shed 2 bases and J 0 bases; nucleotides not matched to a gene: 1. The CDR3 sequence is CASSLTGGSYNEQFF. CDR3 DNA: TGTGCCAGCAGCTTAACGGGGGGCTCCTACAATGAGCAGTTCTTC.

This chain joins TRBV2 and TRBJ2-5; no firm D call. CDR3 size: 11 residues. V lost 7 bases to trimming and J lost 4 bases, with 7 bases between them. Per germline, CDR1 SNHLY and CDR2 FYNNEI. The CDR3 DNA sequence: TGTGCCAGCACTCTTAGAGAGACCCAGTACTTC. Amino acid sequence: CASTLRETQYF. The complete variable domain, with remaining parts taken from reference TRBV2 and TRBJ2-5, reads EPEVTQTPSHQVTQMGQEVILRCVPISNHLYFYWYRQILGQKVEFLVSFYNNEISEKSEIFDDQFSVERPDGSNFTLKIRSTKLEDSAMYFCASTLRETQYFGPGTRLLVL.

The rearrangement links TRBV5-6 to TRBJ2-4; D remains ambiguous. The CDR3 is made up of 15 amino acids. V shed 2 bases and J shed 0 bases, with 9 bases lying between them. Per germline, CDR1 SGHDT and CDR2 YYEEEE. The CDR3 protein is CASSFESPAKNIQYF. CDR3 sequence (DNA): TGTGCCAGCAGCTTCGAGTCCCCAGCCAAAAACATTCAGTACTTC. Combining the CDR3 with reference TRBV5-6 and TRBJ2-4 gives the whole variable domain DAGVTQSPTHLIKTRGQQVTLRCSPKSGHDTVSWYQQALGQGPQFIFQYYEEEERQRGNFPDRFSGHQFPNYSSELNVNALLLGDSALYLCASSFESPAKNIQYFGAGTRLSVL.

The genes are TRBV5-1 and TRBJ1-4; 7 nucleotides match TRBD1. There are 16 residues in the CDR3. Germline CDR1 is SGHRS and CDR2 is YFSETQ. V dropped 4 bases and J dropped 3; count of bases not matched to a gene: 9. DNA for the CDR3: TGCGCCAGCAGCCTAGGACAGGCCTCGTCTAATGAAAAACTGTTTTTT. It translates to CASSLGQASSNEKLFF.

The chain recombines TRBV28 with TRBJ1-5; no clear D gene. This CDR3 contains 14 residues. Deletions cut 3 bases from V and 1 base from J, with 7 bases between. The germline gives CDR1 MDHEN, CDR2 SYDVKM. The CDR3 loop reads CASSFPLSNQPQHF. The CDR3 DNA is TGTGCCAGCAGTTTCCCACTCAGCAATCAGCCCCAGCATTTT.

This clone was seen a handful of times. The rearrangement links TRBV28 to TRBJ1-1; D unresolved. This CDR3 contains 12 residues. Germline lookup yields CDR1 MDHEN and CDR2 SYDVKM. Trimming pared 6 bases from V and 8 bases from J, leaving 13 bases between. CDR3 region: CASSLGGREAFF. Written as DNA, the CDR3 is TGTGCCAGCAGCCTGGGAGGGAGAGAAGCTTTCTTT.